This is a list of T cell receptor beta chains from one sample in a study of T cells in localized non-small cell lung cancer. Only in-frame clones appear in the TCRdb table, and some are missing; sequencing was by immunoSEQ multiplex PCR. The sample consists of 20,000 to 25,000 clones, around nine tenths of them appearing once. The material sequenced was peripheral blood, taken before any cancer treatment. All receptors come from a male donor older than 55 with stage I lung adenocarcinoma. The CDR3 runs from the conserved cysteine through the conserved F or W. Fields, in order: V gene, CDR3 length, CDR3 protein.

V: TRBV6-6; length: 14; CDR3: CASSPRGEDTEAFF
V: TRBV7-6; length: 15; CDR3: CASSPTGFANQPQHF
V: TRBV5-4; length: 17; CDR3: CASSYQQGLVRNTEAFF
V: TRBV28; length: 20; CDR3: CASSFSSGNLDRGTQETQYF
V: TRBV28; length: 14; CDR3: CASSKQGPNTEAFF
V: TRBV2; length: 16; CDR3: CASSEQDRGMTDTQYF
V: TRBV6-9; length: 11; CDR3: CASSGRYEQYF
V: TRBV6-6; length: 13; CDR3: CASSRQGNHEQYF
V: TRBV21-1; length: 15; CDR3: CASSKTGTGGYEQYF
V: TRBV11-1; length: 15; CDR3: CASSLGGYRQETQYF
V: TRBV13; length: 15; CDR3: CASSLGATPYNEQFF
V: TRBV9; length: 13; CDR3: CASSVGGTDTQYF
V: TRBV4-1; length: 15; CDR3: CASSQGQGANTEAFF
V: TRBV19; length: 14; CDR3: CASSMTLNTGELFF
V: TRBV5-6; length: 14; CDR3: CASSRSGLAETQYF
V: TRBV19; length: 13; CDR3: CASTPTGQGMQFF
V: TRBV6-1; length: 15; CDR3: CASSEGTGGANVLTF
V: TRBV28; length: 15; CDR3: CASSSTDRVSYEQYF
V: TRBV15; length: 15; CDR3: CATSKDYFSGNTIYF
V: TRBV7-2; length: 14; CDR3: CASSLESSYTEAFF
V: TRBV5-8; length: 13; CDR3: CASSYRGNSPLHF
V: TRBV5-1; length: 17; CDR3: CASSLGTASGMNTEAFF
V: TRBV10-2; length: 17; CDR3: CASSDPTVGPIHNEQFF
V: TRBV2; length: 13; CDR3: CASKGGSQETQYF
V: TRBV5-1; length: 13; CDR3: CASSGTQGTEAFF
V: TRBV28; length: 12; CDR3: CASSLEVTEAFF
V: TRBV10-2; length: 16; CDR3: CASSESTHSGGAGWFF
V: TRBV5-1; length: 15; CDR3: CASRRNSGDSGEQYF
V: TRBV6-5; length: 14; CDR3: CASRPTSEYYEQYF